This T cell receptor (beta chain) was recovered during a study of T-cell memory formation after mild COVID-19. V was clipped by 5 bases and J by 0 bases, with 8 bases between them. Germline CDR1 SGHTA, CDR2 FQGNSA. The CDR3 consists of 14 residues. This clonotype was seen only a few times. Using its own MiXCR run on the 5' RACE reads, TCRdb lists one record per CDR3 protein. The sample records roughly 250,000 distinct CDR3 sequences, roughly 15% being singletons. The source is a man aged 18-30 years who had mild COVID-19 (a few samples of this study predate the infection). Cell type and time point are not known. Sequencing was carried out using PBMCs or a T cell subset sorted from them (not recorded which). J is TRBJ1-3 and V is TRBV7-2; D is uncertain. CDR3 sequence (DNA): TGTGCCAGCAGCACCTATTCCTCTGGAAACACCATATATTTT. Amino acids: CASSTYSSGNTIYF.